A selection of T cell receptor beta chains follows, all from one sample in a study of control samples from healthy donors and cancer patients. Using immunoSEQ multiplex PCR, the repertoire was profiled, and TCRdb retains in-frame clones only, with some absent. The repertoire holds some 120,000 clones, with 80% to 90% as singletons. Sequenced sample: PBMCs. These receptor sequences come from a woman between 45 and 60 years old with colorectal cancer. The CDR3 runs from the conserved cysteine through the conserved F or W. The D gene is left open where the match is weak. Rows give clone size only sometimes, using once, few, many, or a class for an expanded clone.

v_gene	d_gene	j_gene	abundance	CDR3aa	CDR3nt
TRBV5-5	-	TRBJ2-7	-	CASSLGAWNEQYF	TGTGCCAGCAGCTTGGGGGCATGGAACGAGCAGTACTTC
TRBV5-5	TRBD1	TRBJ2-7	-	CASSFREAGGYEQYF	TGTGCCAGCAGCTTCCGTGAGGCAGGGGGCTACGAGCAGTACTTC
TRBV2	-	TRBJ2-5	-	CASSVGGSPQETQYF	TGTGCCAGCAGTGTTGGGGGTAGCCCCCAAGAGACCCAGTACTTC
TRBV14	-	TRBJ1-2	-	CASRGHPGYTF	TGTGCCAGCAGGGGACACCCTGGCTACACCTTC
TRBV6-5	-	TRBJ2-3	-	CASSRDKTDTQYF	TGTGCCAGCAGTAGGGACAAGACAGATACGCAGTATTTT
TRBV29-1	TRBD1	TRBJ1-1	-	CSVIQGALNTEAFF	TGCAGCGTGATCCAGGGGGCATTGAACACTGAAGCTTTCTTT
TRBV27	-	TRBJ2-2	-	CASSLRGTGELFF	TGTGCCAGCAGTTTACGAGGCACCGGGGAGCTGTTTTTT
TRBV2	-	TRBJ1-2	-	CATDMRANYGYTF	TGTGCCACGGATATGAGAGCTAACTATGGCTACACCTTC
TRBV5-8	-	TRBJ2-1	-	CASSPTWIGINNEQFF	TGTGCCAGCAGCCCAACCTGGATAGGGATCAACAATGAGCAGTTCTTC
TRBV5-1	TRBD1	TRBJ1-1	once	CASSLGTGNTEAFF	TGCGCCAGCAGCCTAGGGACAGGAAACACTGAAGCTTTCTTT
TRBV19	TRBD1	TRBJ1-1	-	CASRRQGLGTEAFF	TGTGCCAGTAGAAGACAGGGTCTCGGCACTGAAGCTTTCTTT
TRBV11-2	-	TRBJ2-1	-	CASSLLARGGDEQFF	TGTGCCAGCAGCTTATTGGCCCGCGGGGGCGATGAGCAGTTCTTC
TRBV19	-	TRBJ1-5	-	CASSIGPQSNQPQHF	TGTGCCAGTAGTATCGGACCCCAGAGCAATCAGCCCCAGCATTTT
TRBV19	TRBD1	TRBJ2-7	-	CASSILPGQGSHEQYF	TGTGCCAGTAGTATACTGCCGGGACAGGGATCCCACGAGCAGTACTTC
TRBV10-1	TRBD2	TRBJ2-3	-	CASSEQGLAPTDTQYF	TGCGCCAGCAGTGAACAAGGACTAGCCCCCACAGATACGCAGTATTTT
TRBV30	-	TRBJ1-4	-	CAWSPRHLLLFF	TGTGCCTGGAGTCCACGGCACCTGTTACTGTTTTTT
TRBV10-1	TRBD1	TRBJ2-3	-	CASSNNQGVEDTQYF	TGCGCCAGCAGTAACAATCAGGGGGTGGAAGATACGCAGTATTTT
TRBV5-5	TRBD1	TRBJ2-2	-	CASSDYRGRIGELFF	TGTGCCAGCAGCGATTACAGGGGGCGCATCGGGGAGCTGTTTTTT
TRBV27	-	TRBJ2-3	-	CASSLSGTMRFTQYF	TGTGCCAGCAGTTTATCCGGGACAATGCGGTTTACGCAGTATTTT
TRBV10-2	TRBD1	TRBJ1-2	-	CASSESGGTERKIF	TGCGCCAGCAGTGAGTCAGGCGGGACAGAGAGAAAGATATTC
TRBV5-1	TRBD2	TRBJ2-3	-	CASSPGTRSTDTQYF	TGCGCCAGCAGCCCCGGGACTAGAAGCACAGATACGCAGTATTTT
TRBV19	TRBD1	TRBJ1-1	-	CASSTGGDAEAFF	TGTGCCAGTTCGACAGGGGGCGACGCTGAAGCTTTCTTT
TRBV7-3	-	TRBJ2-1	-	CASSLGLNNEQFF	TGTGCCAGCAGCCTTGGACTGAACAATGAGCAGTTCTTC
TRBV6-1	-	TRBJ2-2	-	CASSGAEANTGELFF	TGTGCCAGCAGTGGAGCAGAGGCGAACACCGGGGAGCTGTTTTTT
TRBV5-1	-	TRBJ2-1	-	CASSLGAYEQFF	TGCGCCAGCAGCTTGGGTGCTTATGAGCAGTTCTTC
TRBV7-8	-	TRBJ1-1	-	CASSLVSGFGWLNTEAFF	TGTGCCAGCAGCTTAGTCTCCGGTTTTGGTTGGTTGAACACTGAAGCTTTCTTT
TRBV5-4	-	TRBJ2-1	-	CASSPKPGYSYNEQFF	TGTGCCAGCAGCCCCAAACCCGGATATTCCTACAATGAGCAGTTCTTC
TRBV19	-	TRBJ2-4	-	CASSFQPGDIQYF	TGTGCCAGTAGTTTTCAGCCTGGGGACATTCAGTACTTC
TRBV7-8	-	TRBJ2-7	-	CASTTTRLTYEQYF	TGTGCCAGCACCACTACGCGGCTTACCTACGAGCAGTACTTC
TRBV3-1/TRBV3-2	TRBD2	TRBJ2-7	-	CASSRPVTGRAYEQYF	TGTGCCAGCAGCCGCCCTGTAACCGGGAGGGCCTACGAGCAGTACTTC
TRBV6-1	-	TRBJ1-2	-	CASSEERKDYGYTF	TGTGCCAGCAGTGAAGAGAGAAAAGATTATGGCTACACCTTC
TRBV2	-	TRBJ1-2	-	CASSEVKGIGGYTF	TGTGCCAGCAGTGAGGTTAAAGGGATTGGTGGCTACACCTTC
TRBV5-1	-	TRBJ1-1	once	CASSWGSGRDTEAFF	TGCGCCAGCAGCTGGGGGTCTGGCAGGGATACTGAAGCTTTCTTT
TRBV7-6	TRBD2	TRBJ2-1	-	CASSLALAGGPSYNEQFF	TGTGCCAGCAGCTTAGCACTAGCGGGAGGACCTTCCTACAATGAGCAGTTCTTC
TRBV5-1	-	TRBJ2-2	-	CASSMMPGAGELFF	TGCGCCAGCAGCATGATGCCTGGGGCCGGGGAGCTGTTTTTT
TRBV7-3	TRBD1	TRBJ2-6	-	CASSNYRGTGANVLTF	TGTGCCAGCAGCAATTACAGGGGAACCGGGGCCAACGTCCTGACTTTC
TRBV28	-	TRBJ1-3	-	CASSLNSPRNTIYF	TGTGCCAGCAGTCTAAACTCCCCTCGGAACACCATATATTTT
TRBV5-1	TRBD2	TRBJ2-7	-	CASSLGGGSTHEQYF	TGCGCCAGCAGCTTGGGGGGCGGGAGTACCCACGAGCAGTACTTC
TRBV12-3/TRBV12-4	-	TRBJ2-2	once	CASSLNTGELFF	TGTGCCAGCAGTTTGAACACCGGGGAGCTGTTTTTT
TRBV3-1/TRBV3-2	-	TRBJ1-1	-	CASSLFGHTEAFF	TGTGCCAGCAGCCTTTTTGGCCACACTGAAGCTTTCTTT
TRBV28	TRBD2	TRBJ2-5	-	CASSLPPRASGSRETQYF	TGTGCCAGCAGTTTACCTCCTCGGGCTAGCGGGAGTAGAGAGACCCAGTACTTC
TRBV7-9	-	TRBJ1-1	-	CASSLWVNTEAFF	TGTGCCAGCAGCTTATGGGTTAACACTGAAGCTTTCTTT
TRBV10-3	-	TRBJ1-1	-	CATEQDTLNTEAFF	TGTGCCACCGAACAGGACACACTGAACACTGAAGCTTTCTTT
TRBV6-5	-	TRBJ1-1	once	CASSYSRGNTEAFF	TGTGCCAGCAGTTACTCGCGGGGGAACACTGAAGCTTTCTTT
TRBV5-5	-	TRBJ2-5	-	CASSSSDFPQETQYF	TGTGCCAGCAGCTCTAGCGACTTTCCTCAAGAGACCCAGTACTTC
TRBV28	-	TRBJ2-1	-	CASSYSFSGTSYNEQFF	TGTGCCAGCAGTTACTCCTTTTCCGGGACCTCGTACAATGAGCAGTTCTTC
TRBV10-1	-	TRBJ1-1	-	CASSDTFRADGTEAFF	TGCGCCAGCAGTGACACCTTCCGGGCCGATGGGACTGAAGCTTTCTTT
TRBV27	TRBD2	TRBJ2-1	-	CASSFAAGGGVGLKGFF	TGTGCCAGCAGTTTCGCTGCGGGGGGCGGAGTGGGTCTCAAAGGGTTCTTC
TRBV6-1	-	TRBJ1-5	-	CASSEGLSNYQPQHF	TGTGCCAGCAGTGAAGGATTGAGTAATTATCAGCCCCAGCATTTT
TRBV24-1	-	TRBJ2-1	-	CATSDSSREQFF	TGTGCCACCAGTGATTCTTCGAGGGAGCAGTTCTTC
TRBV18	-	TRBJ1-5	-	CASSPGRGNQPQHF	TGTGCCAGCTCCCCGGGACGGGGCAATCAGCCCCAGCATTTT
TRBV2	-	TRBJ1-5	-	CASSEARVGQPQHF	TGTGCCAGCAGTGAAGCGAGGGTCGGTCAGCCCCAGCATTTT